Listed below are T cell receptor beta chains from one sample, sequenced in a study of response to subunit inactivated influenza vaccine. TCRdb analysed the RT-PCR reads with MiXCR anew, one entry per CDR3 protein. The table has about 540,000 distinct CDR3 sequences, 11% to 15% seen once. The source was PBMCs from blood, collected 12 days after vaccination. Receptors were obtained from a middle-aged man who received an inactivated influenza vaccine. The CDR3 runs from the conserved cysteine through the conserved F or W. A D gene is named only where the DNA matches it firmly. The size of a clone is reported for some rows only, either as once, few or many, or as a class for expanded clones.

V,D,size,J,DNA,CDR3
TRBV5-8,NA,NA,TRBJ1-1,TGTAAACCGGGAGGGAGTAGTGAAGCTTTCTTT,CKPGGSSEAFF
TRBV19,TRBD1,NA,TRBJ2-2,TGTGCCAGTAGAGCACCGGGACAGGTCACCGGGGAGCTGTTTTTT,CASRAPGQVTGELFF
TRBV7-2,NA,few,TRBJ1-1,TGTGCCAGCAGCCGCAGTGCCGCCAGTGAAGCTTTCTTT,CASSRSAASEAFF
TRBV20-1,TRBD1,NA,TRBJ2-5,TGCAGTGCTAGACAGGGGGCAGAGACCCAGTACTTC,CSARQGAETQYF
TRBV6-6,NA,NA,TRBJ2-7,TGTGCCAGCAGTAAGACAGGCCGCGAGCAGTACTTC,CASSKTGREQYF
TRBV6-1,TRBD1,few,TRBJ1-1,TGTGCCAGCAGTCCCAGGGGGCCGAGCACTGAAGCTTTCTTT,CASSPRGPSTEAFF
TRBV21-1,NA,NA,TRBJ2-7,TGTGCCAGCAGCAAGTTACCACGGGACAGGAAGCTCTGGGAGCAGTACTTC,CASSKLPRDRKLWEQYF
TRBV9,TRBD1,few,TRBJ1-3,TGTGCCAGCAGCGCCGGGGACAGCTCTGGAAACACCATATATTTT,CASSAGDSSGNTIYF
TRBV11-1,TRBD1,many,TRBJ2-3,TGTGCCAGCAGCTCCGGGGTAGGACAGGGGCTTAAAGCAGATACGCAGTATTTT,CASSSGVGQGLKADTQYF
TRBV7-2,TRBD2,NA,TRBJ2-5,TGTGCCAGCAGCGCTAGCGGGGGCGCACCGGGAACCCAGTACTTC,CASSASGGAPGTQYF
TRBV20-1,TRBD2,NA,TRBJ2-1,TGCAGTGCGATGGTAGCGGGAGGATCCTACAATGAGCAGTTCTTC,CSAMVAGGSYNEQFF
TRBV24-1,TRBD2,NA,TRBJ2-1,TGTGCCACCAGTGAGAGGGGACTAGCGGGAGATGAGCAGTTCTTC,CATSERGLAGDEQFF
TRBV7-8,NA,NA,TRBJ2-7,TGTGCCAGCAGCTTAGGGTACGGCCCCTCCTACGAGCAGTACTTC,CASSLGYGPSYEQYF
TRBV3-1,TRBD1,few,TRBJ1-2,TGTGCCAGCAGCGCCCGGACAGGGACAGCAAGTGGCTACACCTTC,CASSARTGTASGYTF
TRBV9,NA,NA,TRBJ1-4,TGTGCCAGCAGCGTAGAGGGTCGTAATGAAAAACTGTTTTTT,CASSVEGRNEKLFF
TRBV4-1,TRBD2,NA,TRBJ2-3,TGCGCCAGCAGCCAAGTAGGCGGGGGGGATACGCAGTATTTT,CASSQVGGGDTQYF
TRBV20-1,TRBD1,few,TRBJ2-4,TGCAGTGCTACAGACAGGGAAGGACCCCTAGCCAAAAACATTCAGTACTTC,CSATDREGPLAKNIQYF
TRBV7-2,NA,many,TRBJ2-3,TGTGCCAGCAGCTTGGGACTCCCTAGCACAGATACGCAGTATTTT,CASSLGLPSTDTQYF
TRBV5-5,TRBD1,many,TRBJ1-1,TGTGCCAGCAGTCAGGGGGGGGCCGAAGCTTTCTTT,CASSQGGAEAFF
TRBV6-2/TRBV6-3,TRBD2,few,TRBJ2-1,TGTGCCAGCAGTTACTCGAAGGGCGGGAGGGCCGTGAGCTCCTACAATGAGCAGTTCTTC,CASSYSKGGRAVSSYNEQFF
TRBV20-1,NA,NA,TRBJ2-7,TGCAGTGCTAGAGAGGGGGCCGAGCAGTACTTC,CSAREGAEQYF
TRBV7-8,TRBD1,NA,TRBJ1-5,TGTGCCAGCAGCCCGCGACAGGGGACTCAGCCCCAGCATTTT,CASSPRQGTQPQHF
TRBV6-2/TRBV6-3,TRBD2,NA,TRBJ2-1,TGTGCCAGCAGGCCGGGGCGGGAGGGTTTCTCCTACAATGAGCAGTTCTTC,CASRPGREGFSYNEQFF
TRBV6-1,NA,few,TRBJ2-4,TGTGCCAGCAGTGAACCAGGAGGGGAAAACATTCAGTACTTC,CASSEPGGENIQYF
TRBV18,NA,NA,TRBJ1-3,TGTGCCAGCTCCCCGGGACCGAACTCTGGAAACACCATATATTTT,CASSPGPNSGNTIYF
TRBV28,NA,few,TRBJ1-2,TGTGCCAGCAGTCCCTGGGGCCTGCCCCACTATGGCTACACCTTC,CASSPWGLPHYGYTF
TRBV6-5,NA,NA,TRBJ1-2,TGTGCCAGCAGTTTACTCGGAGAAAGGGAGAACTACACCTTC,CASSLLGERENYTF
TRBV12-3/TRBV12-4,TRBD1,few,TRBJ1-5,TGTGCCAGCAGTTTTGGGACAGGGGGAAATCAGCCCCAGCATTTT,CASSFGTGGNQPQHF
TRBV12-3/TRBV12-4,NA,NA,TRBJ2-1,TGTGCCAGCAGGGGACTTAGCTCCTACAATGAGCAGTTCTTC,CASRGLSSYNEQFF
TRBV24-1,NA,few,TRBJ2-7,TGTGCCACCAGTGATTTGCAGAGCAGGAGCTCCTACGAGCAGTACTTC,CATSDLQSRSSYEQYF
TRBV10-3,NA,NA,TRBJ2-2,TGTGCCATCACAGGCGGGGCCGCGAACACCGGGGAGCTGTTTTTT,CAITGGAANTGELFF
TRBV12-3/TRBV12-4,NA,NA,TRBJ2-7,TGTGCCAGCAGTTTTCTTGCGGGCCCCTACGAGCAGTACTTC,CASSFLAGPYEQYF
TRBV25-1,TRBD1,NA,TRBJ1-1,TGTGCCAGCAGTGAAGGACAGGGTAACACTGAAGCTTTCTTT,CASSEGQGNTEAFF
TRBV12-3/TRBV12-4,TRBD1,NA,TRBJ1-2,TGTGCCAGCAGTTTGGTTCGGGACAGGGGTGGCTATGGCTACACCTTC,CASSLVRDRGGYGYTF
TRBV7-3,TRBD2,NA,TRBJ2-1,TGTGCCAGCAGCTTAGGTTCGACTAGCGCCCAGTTCTTC,CASSLGSTSAQFF
TRBV3-1,NA,NA,TRBJ1-6,TGTGCCAGCAGCCAGGGGACGGATAATTCACCCCTCCACTTT,CASSQGTDNSPLHF
TRBV30,TRBD1,NA,TRBJ2-7,TGTGCCTGGAGTCAGGGGGCTTGGGAGCAGTACTTC,CAWSQGAWEQYF
TRBV12-3/TRBV12-4,NA,few,TRBJ2-3,TGTGTCAGCAGTTTTGGAGGCACAGATACGCAGTATTTT,CVSSFGGTDTQYF
TRBV6-5,NA,NA,TRBJ2-2,TGTGCCAGCAGTTACTCGACGGGGTCGATCGGGGAGCTGTTTTTT,CASSYSTGSIGELFF
TRBV20-1,TRBD1,many,TRBJ2-2,TGCAGTGGACAGGGGGACACCGGGGAGCTGTTTTTT,CSGQGDTGELFF
TRBV7-2,NA,NA,TRBJ2-3,TGTGCCAGCAGCTTAGCGATTGTCGTCACAGATACGCAGTATTTT,CASSLAIVVTDTQYF